This T cell receptor beta chain was captured by sequencing in a study of T cell responses to AZD1222 COVID-19 vaccine. In regard to this clone: The target antigen is unknown.

TCRdb's table, derived via immunoSEQ multiplex PCR, lists solely in-frame clones and lacks some. Of about 120,000 clones listed, approximately 86% are singletons. The study, taken as a whole, reports: Clonal diversity was possibly underestimated, and the donors were mostly white British, with more females. Variant regions that are unmutated are reportedly the target of nearly half of spike-specific TCRs. There were vaccine-associated CD4 TCRs across spike, dominant at 160-218 and 743-854. Repertoires were collected only later (after the peak T cell response had occurred).

From germline, CDR1 is SGHDT and CDR2 YYEEEE. V was clipped by 3 bases and J by 4 bases, with 17 bases between them. The length of the CDR3 is 15 residues. This sequence was found in an adult who received the AZD1222 COVID-19 vaccine. V is TRBV5-6 and J is TRBJ2-7, with D tentatively TRBD1 (7 bases). The sequencing here drew on peripheral blood, taken 28 days after the second AZD1222 dose. CDR3 residues: CASSWLQGGEYEQYF. CDR3 sequence (DNA): TGTGCCAGCAGCTGGCTTCAGGGGGGAGAGTACGAGCAGTACTTC.